The 10 T cell receptor beta chains below all came from one sample that was sequenced in a study of T cells in women clearing cervical HPV infection. Here immunoSEQ multiplex PCR was the method, and the copy in TCRdb shows in-frame clones only, minus some. The sample totals some 40,000 clones. Sequences were obtained from blood buffy coat. The origin of the receptors is a woman aged 18 to 69 with a cervical HPV16 infection that either progressed to CIN3+ or cleared (not recorded which).

In regard to this clone: The read finishes 3 residues shy of the CDR3 end, and the germline J gene is used to complete it. V is TRBV18 and J is TRBJ2-3; the D gene is possibly TRBD2 (6 bases). Germline CDR1 and CDR2: KGHSH and LQKENI. The CDR3 runs to 16 residues. Trimming took 3 bases from V and 0 from J, leaving 13 bases between them. The part of the CDR3 DNA that was read is TGTGCCAGCTCACCCCTGTCCGCGGGGAGCACAGATACG. It codes for CASSPLSAGSTDT. The whole CDR3 protein is CASSPLSAGSTDTQYF. Combining the CDR3 with reference TRBV18 and TRBJ2-3 gives the whole variable domain NAGVMQNPRHLVRRRGQEARLRCSPMKGHSHVYWYRQLPEEGLKFMVYLQKENIIDESGMPKERFSAEFPKEGPSILRIQQVVRGDSAAYFCASSPLSAGSTDTQYFGPGTRLTVL.

In the case of this clone: The read is 3 residues too short to cover the CDR3 end, so that end is filled in from the germline J gene. The chain has TRBV20-1 and TRBJ1-2, with 7 positions matching TRBD1. This CDR3 region has 13 residues. The germline CDR1 and CDR2 sequences are DFQATT and SNEGSKA (reference sequence). The CDR3 loop reads CSAAGGIGEGYTF. The CDR3 DNA, read in part, is TGCAGTGCGGCAGGGGGGATTGGCGAGGGC.

As concerns this clone: With the read ending 3 residues before the CDR3 end, the germline J gene is used to fill in that end. J is TRBJ2-2 and V is TRBV30, with 10 nucleotides matching TRBD1. Per the germline V gene, CDR1 is GTSNPN and CDR2 is SVGIG (reference sequence). The CDR3 spans 16 residues. The ends lost 1 base at V and 7 bases at J; junction bases unmatched: 9. CDR3 residues: CAWSETGGLRYGELFF. The covered CDR3 bases are TGTGCCTGGAGTGAGACAGGGGGCCTCCGTTACGGGGAG.

Comment on this clone: The read ends 3 residues before the CDR3 terminus; that terminus is restored from the germline J gene. The J gene is TRBJ2-7, the V gene TRBV11-2, with 7 bases identical to TRBD2. The V gene's germline CDR1 is SGHAT and CDR2 FQNNGV. This CDR3 spans 15 amino acids. The J segment lost 2 bases and the V segment lost 4 bases, leaving 8 bases of the junction unmatched. CDR3 residues: CASSSLADYPYEQYF. CDR3 bases read: TGTGCCAGCAGCTCGCTAGCGGACTACCCCTACGAG.

On this clone itself: The DNA ends 3 residues before the CDR3 does, and the rest of the CDR3 is filled in from the germline J gene. This chain connects TRBV19 to TRBJ2-2; TRBD1 matches at 7 bases. Germline CDR1 and CDR2: LNHDA and SQIVND (reference sequence). The CDR3 covers 14 residues. This chain's CDR3 is CASSIGQGVEKLFF. CDR3 bases read: TGTGCCAGTAGTATAGGACAGGGAGTCGAAAAG.

Points on this clone: With the read ending 3 residues before the CDR3 end, the germline J gene is used to fill in that end. This sequence joins TRBV28 and TRBJ2-2; D remains unclear. V was shortened by 1 base and J by 6 bases, with 6 bases between the two germline ends. The germline V gene has CDR1 MDHEN and CDR2 SYDVKM. The CDR3 runs to 13 residues. The CDR3 protein is CASSLSIAGELFF. Partial CDR3 DNA: TGTGCCAGCAGTTTATCAATAGCCGGGGAG.

Note on this clone: The read finishes 3 residues shy of the CDR3 end, and the germline J gene is used to complete it. The V and J genes are TRBV19 and TRBJ1-2; 8 nucleotides align to TRBD1. Germline assignment: CDR1 LNHDA and CDR2 SQIVND (reference sequence). This CDR3 region has 15 residues. The DNA read from the CDR3 is TGTGCCAGTAGCCAACAGGGGGTAGGTTCCTACGAC. Amino acids: CASSQQGVGSYD. The CDR3 as a whole reads CASSQQGVGSYDYTF.

Turning to this clone: The CDR3 end is not reached by the read, which stops 3 residues before it; the germline J gene fills it in. The genes are TRBV29-1 and TRBJ2-5; TRBD1 matches at 9 bases. Germline lookup yields CDR1 SQVTM and CDR2 ANQGSEA. The CDR3 consists of 12 residues. V shed 6 bases and J 5 bases; nucleotides not matched to a gene: 4. Incomplete CDR3 DNA: TGCAGCGTGCCGACAGGGGGGGAGACC. This translates into CSVPTGGET. The whole CDR3 sequence reads CSVPTGGETQYF.

Note on this clone: The CDR3 end is not reached by the read, which stops 3 residues before it; the germline J gene fills it in. The rearrangement joins TRBV7-9 to TRBJ2-2, with no clear D. CDR3 length equals 12 residues. Germline lookup yields CDR1 SEHNR and CDR2 FQNEAQ (reference sequence). The V end lost 5 bases, the J end lost 3 bases, and 4 bases lay between the germline ends. CDR3 DNA, as far as it was read: TGTGCCAGCAGCCGGGACACCGGGGAG. Protein product: CASSRDTGE. The CDR3 in its entirety is CASSRDTGELFF.

As concerns this clone: The read halts 3 residues ahead of the CDR3 end, with the missing end drawn from the germline J gene. J is TRBJ2-3 and V is TRBV2; TRBD1 matches at 7 bases. Germline V gives CDR1 SNHLY, CDR2 FYNNEI. CDR3 length equals 14 residues. CDR3: CASSEPPEGQPQYF. The sequenced part of the CDR3 DNA is TGTGCCAGCAGTGAACCCCCCGAGGGACAGCCG. The whole variable domain, filled in from reference TRBV2 and TRBJ2-3, reads EPEVTQTPSHQVTQMGQEVILRCVPISNHLYFYWYRQILGQKVEFLVSFYNNEISEKSEIFDDQFSVERPDGSNFTLKIRSTKLEDSAMYFCASSEPPEGQPQYFGPGTRLTVL.